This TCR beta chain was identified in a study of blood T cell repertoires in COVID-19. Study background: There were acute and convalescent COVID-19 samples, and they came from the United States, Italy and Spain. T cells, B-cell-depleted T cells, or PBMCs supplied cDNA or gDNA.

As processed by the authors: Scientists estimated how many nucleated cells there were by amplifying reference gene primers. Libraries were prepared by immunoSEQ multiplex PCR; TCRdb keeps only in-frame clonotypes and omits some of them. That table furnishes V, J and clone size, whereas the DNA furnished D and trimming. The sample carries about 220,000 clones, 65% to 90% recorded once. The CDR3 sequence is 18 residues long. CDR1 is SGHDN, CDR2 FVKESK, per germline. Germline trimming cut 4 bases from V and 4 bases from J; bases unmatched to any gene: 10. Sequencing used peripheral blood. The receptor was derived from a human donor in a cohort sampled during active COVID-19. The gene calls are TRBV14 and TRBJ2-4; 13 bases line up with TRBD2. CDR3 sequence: CASSLGLAGALRKNIQYF. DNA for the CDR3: TGTGCCAGCAGCCTTGGACTAGCGGGAGCCCTGCGTAAAAACATTCAGTACTTC.